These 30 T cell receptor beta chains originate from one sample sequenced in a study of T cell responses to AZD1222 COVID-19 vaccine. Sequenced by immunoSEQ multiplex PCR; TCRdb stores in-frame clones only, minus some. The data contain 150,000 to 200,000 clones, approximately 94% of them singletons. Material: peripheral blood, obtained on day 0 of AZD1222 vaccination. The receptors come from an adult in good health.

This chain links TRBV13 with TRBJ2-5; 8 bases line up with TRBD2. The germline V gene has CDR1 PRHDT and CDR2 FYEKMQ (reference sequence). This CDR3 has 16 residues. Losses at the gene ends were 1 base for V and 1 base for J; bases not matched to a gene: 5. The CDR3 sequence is CASSLVAGRFQETQYF. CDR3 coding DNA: TGTGCCAGCAGCTTAGTAGCGGGGAGGTTCCAAGAGACCCAGTACTTC.

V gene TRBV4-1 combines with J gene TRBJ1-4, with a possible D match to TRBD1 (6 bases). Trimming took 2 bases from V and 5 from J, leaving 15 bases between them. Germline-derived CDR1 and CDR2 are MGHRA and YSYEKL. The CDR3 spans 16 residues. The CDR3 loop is CASSQFPQGANEKLFF. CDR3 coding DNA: TGCGCCAGCAGCCAATTTCCACAGGGCGCAAATGAAAAACTGTTTTTT.

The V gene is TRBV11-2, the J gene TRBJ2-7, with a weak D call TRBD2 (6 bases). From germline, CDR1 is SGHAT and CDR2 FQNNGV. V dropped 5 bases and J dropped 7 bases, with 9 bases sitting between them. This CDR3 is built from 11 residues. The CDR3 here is CASSRGIEQYF. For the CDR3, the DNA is TGTGCCAGCAGCCGGGGGATAGAGCAGTACTTC.

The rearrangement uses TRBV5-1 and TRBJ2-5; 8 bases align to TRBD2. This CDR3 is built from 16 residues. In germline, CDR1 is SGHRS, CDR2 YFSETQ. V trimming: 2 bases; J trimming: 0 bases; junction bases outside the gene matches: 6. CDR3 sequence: CASSFMERGYQETQYF. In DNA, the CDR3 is TGCGCCAGCAGCTTCATGGAGCGGGGGTACCAAGAGACCCAGTACTTC.

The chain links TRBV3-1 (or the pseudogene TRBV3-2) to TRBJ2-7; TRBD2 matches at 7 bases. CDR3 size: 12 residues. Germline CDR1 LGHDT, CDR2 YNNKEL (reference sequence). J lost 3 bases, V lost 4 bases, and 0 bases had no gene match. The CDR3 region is CASSPGGYEQYF. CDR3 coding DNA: TGTGCCAGCAGCCCGGGGGGCTACGAGCAGTACTTC.

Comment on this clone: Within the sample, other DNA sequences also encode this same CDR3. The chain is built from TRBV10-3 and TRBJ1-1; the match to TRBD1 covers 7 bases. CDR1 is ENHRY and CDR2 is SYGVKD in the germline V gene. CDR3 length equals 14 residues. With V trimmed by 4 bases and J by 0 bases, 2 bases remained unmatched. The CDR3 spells CAISGQGLNTEAFF. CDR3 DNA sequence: TGTGCCATCAGTGGACAGGGCCTGAACACTGAAGCTTTCTTT.

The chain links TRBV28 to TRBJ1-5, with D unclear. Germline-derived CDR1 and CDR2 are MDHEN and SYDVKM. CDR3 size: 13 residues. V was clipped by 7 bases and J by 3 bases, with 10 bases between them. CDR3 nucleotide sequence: TGTGCCAGCAAGAAACCAGACAATCAGCCCCAGCATTTT. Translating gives CASKKPDNQPQHF.

The CDR3 sequence is CASSSPGGGDTQYF. The CDR3 nucleotides read TGTGCCAGCAGTTCCCCCGGGGGGGGAGATACGCAGTATTTT. This sequence joins TRBV28 and TRBJ2-3; 8 nucleotides match TRBD2. After removal of 4 bases from V and 5 bases from J, the junction contained 5 bases not matched to a gene. Germline V gives CDR1 MDHEN, CDR2 SYDVKM. This CDR3 region has 14 residues.

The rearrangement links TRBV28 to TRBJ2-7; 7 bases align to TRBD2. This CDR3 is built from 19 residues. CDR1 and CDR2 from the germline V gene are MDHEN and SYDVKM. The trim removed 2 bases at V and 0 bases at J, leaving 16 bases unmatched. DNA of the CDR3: TGTGCCAGCAGTTTACGGGTAGCGGGCCATAGGGGAAGCTCCTACGAGCAGTACTTC. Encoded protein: CASSLRVAGHRGSSYEQYF.

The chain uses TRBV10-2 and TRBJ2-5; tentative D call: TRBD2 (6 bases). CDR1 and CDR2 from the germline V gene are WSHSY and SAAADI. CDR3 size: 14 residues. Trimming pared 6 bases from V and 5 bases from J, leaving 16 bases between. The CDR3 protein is CASSAGLARETQYF. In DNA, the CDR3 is TGCGCCAGCAGCGCGGGATTAGCGAGGGAGACCCAGTACTTC.

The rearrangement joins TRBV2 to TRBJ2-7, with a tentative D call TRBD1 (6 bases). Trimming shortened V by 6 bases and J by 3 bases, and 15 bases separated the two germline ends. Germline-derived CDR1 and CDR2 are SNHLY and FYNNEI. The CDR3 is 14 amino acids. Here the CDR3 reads CASSEGHQLYEQYF. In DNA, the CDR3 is TGTGCCAGCAGCGAGGGACACCAACTCTACGAGCAGTACTTC.

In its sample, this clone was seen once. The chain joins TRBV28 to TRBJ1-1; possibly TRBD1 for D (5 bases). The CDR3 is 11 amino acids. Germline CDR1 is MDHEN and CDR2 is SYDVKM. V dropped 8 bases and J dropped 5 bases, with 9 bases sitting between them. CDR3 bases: TGTGCCAGCCGTCGGGGGACTGAAGCTTTCTTT. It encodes CASRRGTEAFF.

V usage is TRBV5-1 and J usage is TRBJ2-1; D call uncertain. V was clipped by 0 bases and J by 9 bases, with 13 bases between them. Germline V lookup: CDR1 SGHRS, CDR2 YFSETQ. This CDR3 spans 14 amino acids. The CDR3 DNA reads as TGCGCCAGCAGCTTGGGAGAAATGGATGGTGAGCAGTTCTTC. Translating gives CASSLGEMDGEQFF.

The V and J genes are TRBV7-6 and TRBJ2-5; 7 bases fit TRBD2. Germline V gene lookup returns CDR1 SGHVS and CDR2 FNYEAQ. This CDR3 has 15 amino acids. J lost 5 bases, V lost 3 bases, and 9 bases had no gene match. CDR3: CASSFGGGSDETQYF. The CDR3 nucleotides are TGTGCCAGCAGCTTTGGGGGGGGATCCGATGAGACCCAGTACTTC.

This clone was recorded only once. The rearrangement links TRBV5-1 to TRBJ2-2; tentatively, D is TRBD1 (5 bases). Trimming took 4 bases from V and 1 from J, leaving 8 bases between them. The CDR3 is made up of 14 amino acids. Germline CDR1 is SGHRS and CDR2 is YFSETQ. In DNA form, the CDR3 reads TGCGCCAGCAGCCTTACAGGGAACACCGGGGAGCTGTTTTTT. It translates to CASSLTGNTGELFF.

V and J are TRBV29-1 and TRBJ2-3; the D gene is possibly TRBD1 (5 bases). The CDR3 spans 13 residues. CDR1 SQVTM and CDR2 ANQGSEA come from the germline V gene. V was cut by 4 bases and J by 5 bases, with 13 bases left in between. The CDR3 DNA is TGCAGCGTTGGTCCCTCAAGGGGAGATACGCAGTATTTT. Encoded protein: CSVGPSRGDTQYF.

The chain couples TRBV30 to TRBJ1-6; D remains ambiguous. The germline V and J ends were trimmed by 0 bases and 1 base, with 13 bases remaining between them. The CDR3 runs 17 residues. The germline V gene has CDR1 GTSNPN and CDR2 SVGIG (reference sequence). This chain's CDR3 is CAWSVHRVESYNSPLHF. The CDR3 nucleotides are TGTGCCTGGAGTGTACATAGGGTTGAGTCCTATAATTCACCCCTCCACTTT.

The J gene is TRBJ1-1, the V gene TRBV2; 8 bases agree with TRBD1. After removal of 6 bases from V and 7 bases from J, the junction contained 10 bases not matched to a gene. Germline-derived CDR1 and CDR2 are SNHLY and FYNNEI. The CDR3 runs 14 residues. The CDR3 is CASRQDRAQGEAFF. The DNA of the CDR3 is TGTGCCAGCAGACAGGACAGGGCTCAGGGTGAAGCTTTCTTT.

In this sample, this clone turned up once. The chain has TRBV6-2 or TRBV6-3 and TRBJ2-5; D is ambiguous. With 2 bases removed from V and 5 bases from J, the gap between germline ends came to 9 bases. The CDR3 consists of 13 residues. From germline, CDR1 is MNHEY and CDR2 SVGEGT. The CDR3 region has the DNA TGTGCCAGCAGTTACGGACGATATGAGACCCAGTACTTC. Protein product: CASSYGRYETQYF.

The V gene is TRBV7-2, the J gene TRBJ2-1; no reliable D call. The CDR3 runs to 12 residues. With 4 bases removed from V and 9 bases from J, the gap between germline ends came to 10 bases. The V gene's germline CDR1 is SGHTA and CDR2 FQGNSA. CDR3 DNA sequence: TGTGCCAGCAGCTCCGTATTAGGTGAGCAGTTCTTC. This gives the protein CASSSVLGEQFF.

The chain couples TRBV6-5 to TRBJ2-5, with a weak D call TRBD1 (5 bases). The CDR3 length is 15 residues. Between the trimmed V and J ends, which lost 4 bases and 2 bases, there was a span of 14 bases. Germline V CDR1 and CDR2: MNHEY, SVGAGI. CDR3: CASSSRRGRQETQYF. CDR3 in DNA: TGTGCCAGCAGTTCTAGAAGGGGTAGGCAAGAGACCCAGTACTTC.

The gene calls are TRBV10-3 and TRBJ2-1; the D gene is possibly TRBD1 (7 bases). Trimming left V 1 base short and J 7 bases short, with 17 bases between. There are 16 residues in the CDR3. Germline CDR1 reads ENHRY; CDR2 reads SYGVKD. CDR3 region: CAISELGTAGGNEQFF. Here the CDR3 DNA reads TGTGCCATCAGTGAGTTAGGGACAGCCGGAGGGAATGAGCAGTTCTTC.

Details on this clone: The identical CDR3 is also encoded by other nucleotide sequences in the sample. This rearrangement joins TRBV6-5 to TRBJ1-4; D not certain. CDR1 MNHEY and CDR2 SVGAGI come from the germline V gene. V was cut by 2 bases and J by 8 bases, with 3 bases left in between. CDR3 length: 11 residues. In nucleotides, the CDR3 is TGTGCCAGCAGTTACGGCGAAAAACTGTTTTTT. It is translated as CASSYGEKLFF.

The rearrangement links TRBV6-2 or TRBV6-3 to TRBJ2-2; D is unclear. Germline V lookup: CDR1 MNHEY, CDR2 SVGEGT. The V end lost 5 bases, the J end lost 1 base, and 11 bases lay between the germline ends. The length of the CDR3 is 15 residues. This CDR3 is CASSVFPQNTGELFF. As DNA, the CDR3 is TGTGCCAGCAGTGTTTTCCCTCAGAACACCGGGGAGCTGTTTTTT.

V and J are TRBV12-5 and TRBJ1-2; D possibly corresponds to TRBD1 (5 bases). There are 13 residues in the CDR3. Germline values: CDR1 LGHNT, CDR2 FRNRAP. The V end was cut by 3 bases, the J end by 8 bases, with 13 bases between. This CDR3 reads CASGFAGAEGYTF. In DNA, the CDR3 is TGTGCTAGTGGTTTTGCTGGGGCTGAGGGCTACACCTTC.

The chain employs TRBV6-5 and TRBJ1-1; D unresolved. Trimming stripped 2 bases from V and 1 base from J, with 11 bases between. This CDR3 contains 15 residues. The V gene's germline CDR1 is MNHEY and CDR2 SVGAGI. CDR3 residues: CASSYGPTANTEAFF. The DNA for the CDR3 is TGTGCCAGCAGTTACGGGCCAACAGCGAACACTGAAGCTTTCTTT.

The CDR3 sequence: CASSPARLAGVGETQYF. CDR3 sequence (DNA): TGTGCCAGCAGCCCTGCTCGACTAGCGGGAGTGGGAGAGACCCAGTACTTC. J is TRBJ2-5 and V is TRBV6-2 or TRBV6-3; 12 positions match TRBD2. The germline gives CDR1 MNHEY, CDR2 SVGEGT. The junction had 12 bases not matched to a gene; V was cut back by 6 bases and J by 4 bases. The CDR3 sequence is 17 residues long.

CDR3 sequence: CASSLGGQESYEQYF. The DNA for the CDR3 is TGTGCCAGCAGCTTAGGGGGACAGGAGTCCTACGAGCAGTACTTC. The chain couples TRBV7-2 to TRBJ2-7, with 8 bases fitting TRBD1. Germline CDR1 reads SGHTA; CDR2 reads FQGNSA. The CDR3 has 15 residues. Unmatched junction bases numbered 3, after V lost 1 base and J lost 1 base.

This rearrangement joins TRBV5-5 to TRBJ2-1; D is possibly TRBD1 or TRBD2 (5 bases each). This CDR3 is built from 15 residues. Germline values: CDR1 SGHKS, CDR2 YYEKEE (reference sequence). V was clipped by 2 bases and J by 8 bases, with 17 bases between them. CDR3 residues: CASSFRQVRGHEQFF. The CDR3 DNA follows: TGTGCCAGCAGCTTTAGGCAGGTGAGGGGTCATGAGCAGTTCTTC. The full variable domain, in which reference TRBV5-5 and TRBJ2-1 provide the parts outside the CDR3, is DAGVTQSPTHLIKTRGQQVTLRCSPISGHKSVSWYQQVLGQGPQFIFQYYEKEERGRGNFPDRFSARQFPNYSSELNVNALLLGDSALYLCASSFRQVRGHEQFFGPGTRLTVL.

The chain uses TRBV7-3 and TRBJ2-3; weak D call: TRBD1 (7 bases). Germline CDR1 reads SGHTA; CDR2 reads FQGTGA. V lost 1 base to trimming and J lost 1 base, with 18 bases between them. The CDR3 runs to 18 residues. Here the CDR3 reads CASSLRPGGRLGTDTQYF. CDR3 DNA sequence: TGTGCCAGCAGCTTAAGGCCAGGGGGGCGGCTGGGCACAGATACGCAGTATTTT.